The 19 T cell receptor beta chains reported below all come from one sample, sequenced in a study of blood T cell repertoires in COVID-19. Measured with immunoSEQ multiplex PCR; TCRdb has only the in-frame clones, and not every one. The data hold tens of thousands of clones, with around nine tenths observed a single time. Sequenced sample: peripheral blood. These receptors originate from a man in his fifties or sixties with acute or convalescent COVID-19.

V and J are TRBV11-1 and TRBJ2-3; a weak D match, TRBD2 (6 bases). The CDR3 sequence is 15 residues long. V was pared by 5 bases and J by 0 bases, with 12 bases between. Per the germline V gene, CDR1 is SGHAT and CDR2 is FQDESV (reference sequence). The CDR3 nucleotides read TGTGCCAGCAGCCCCCTGGGGACTAGCACAGATACGCAGTATTTT. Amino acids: CASSPLGTSTDTQYF.

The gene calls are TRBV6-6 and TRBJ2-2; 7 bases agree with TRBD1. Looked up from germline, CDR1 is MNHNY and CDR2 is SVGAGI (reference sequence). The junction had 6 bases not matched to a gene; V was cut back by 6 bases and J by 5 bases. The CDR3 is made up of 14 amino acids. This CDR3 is CASSQDRETGELFF. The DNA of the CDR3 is TGTGCCAGCAGCCAAGACAGGGAAACCGGGGAGCTGTTTTTT.

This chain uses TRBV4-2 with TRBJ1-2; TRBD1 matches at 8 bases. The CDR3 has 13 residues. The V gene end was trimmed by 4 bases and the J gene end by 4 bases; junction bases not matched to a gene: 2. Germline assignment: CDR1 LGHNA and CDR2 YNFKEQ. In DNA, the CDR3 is TGTGCCAGCAGCCTGGACAGGGCCTATGGCTACACCTTC. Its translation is CASSLDRAYGYTF.

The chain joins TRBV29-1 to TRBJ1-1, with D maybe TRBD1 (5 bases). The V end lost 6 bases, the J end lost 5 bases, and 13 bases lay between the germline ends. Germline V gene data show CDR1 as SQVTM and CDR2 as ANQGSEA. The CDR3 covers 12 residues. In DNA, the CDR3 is TGCAGCGTGGGGCAAGCTGAAACTGAAGCTTTCTTT. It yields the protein CSVGQAETEAFF.

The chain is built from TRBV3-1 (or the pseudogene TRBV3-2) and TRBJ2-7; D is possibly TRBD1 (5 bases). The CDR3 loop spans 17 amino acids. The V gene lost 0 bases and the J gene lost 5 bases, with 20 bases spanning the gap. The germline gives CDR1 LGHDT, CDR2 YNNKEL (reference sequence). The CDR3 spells CASSQDHVAGRLNEQYF. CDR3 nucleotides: TGTGCCAGCAGCCAAGATCATGTGGCAGGGCGGTTAAACGAGCAGTACTTC.

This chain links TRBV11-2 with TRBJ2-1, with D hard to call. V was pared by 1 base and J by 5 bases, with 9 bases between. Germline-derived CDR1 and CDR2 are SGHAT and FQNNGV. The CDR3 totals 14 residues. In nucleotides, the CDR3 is TGTGCCAGCAGCTTAGGCGTTCCAAACAATGAGCAGTTCTTC. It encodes CASSLGVPNNEQFF.

For the CDR3, the DNA is TGTGCCAGCAGCTTGGACAGGACTAATGAAAAACTGTTTTTT. It yields the protein CASSLDRTNEKLFF. This sequence joins TRBV7-2 and TRBJ1-4, with 7 bases that match TRBD1. The CDR3 has 14 amino acids. J gave up 2 bases and V 3 bases, and 0 bases lay outside the gene matches. Germline V gene data show CDR1 as SGHTA and CDR2 as FQGNSA. The whole variable domain, remainder taken from reference TRBV7-2 and TRBJ1-4, is GAGVSQSPSNKVTEKGKDVELRCDPISGHTALYWYRQSLGQGLEFLIYFQGNSAPDKSGLPSDRFSAERTGGSVSTLTIQRTQQEDSAVYLCASSLDRTNEKLFFGSGTQLSVL.

The DNA for the CDR3 is TGTGCCAGCAGCGTTCACCCGGAGGGTGAAAAACTGTTTTTT. Protein sequence: CASSVHPEGEKLFF. This chain links TRBV9 with TRBJ1-4; D gene uncertain. V gave up 2 bases and J gave up 7 bases, with 12 bases separating them. This CDR3 comprises 14 residues. Germline V gene data show CDR1 as SGDLS and CDR2 as YYNGEE. The whole variable domain, remainder taken from reference TRBV9 and TRBJ1-4, is DSGVTQTPKHLITATGQRVTLRCSPRSGDLSVYWYQQSLDQGLQFLIQYYNGEERAKGNILERFSAQQFPDLHSELNLSSLELGDSALYFCASSVHPEGEKLFFGSGTQLSVL.

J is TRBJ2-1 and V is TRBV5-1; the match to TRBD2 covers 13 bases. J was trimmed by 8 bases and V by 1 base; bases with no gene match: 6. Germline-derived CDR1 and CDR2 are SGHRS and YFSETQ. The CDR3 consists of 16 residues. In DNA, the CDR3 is TGCGCCAGCAGCTTGAAACTAGCGGGAGGGCTAGATGAGCAGTTCTTC. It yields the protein CASSLKLAGGLDEQFF.

The chain's CDR3 is CASSSGGRTPYEQYF. The CDR3 DNA reads as TGTGCCAGCAGCTCCGGCGGGAGGACCCCCTACGAGCAGTACTTC. The gene calls are TRBV5-5 and TRBJ2-7, with 8 bases fitting TRBD2. CDR1 and CDR2 from the germline V gene are SGHKS and YYEKEE (reference sequence). The CDR3 covers 15 residues. V lost 3 bases, J lost 2 bases, and 7 bases stayed unmatched.

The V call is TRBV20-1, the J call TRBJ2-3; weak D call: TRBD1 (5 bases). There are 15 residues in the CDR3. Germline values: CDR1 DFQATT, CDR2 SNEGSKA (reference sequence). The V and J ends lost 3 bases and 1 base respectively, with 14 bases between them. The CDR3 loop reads CSASRGQHRTDTQYF. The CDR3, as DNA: TGCAGTGCTAGTAGGGGTCAGCACCGCACAGATACGCAGTATTTT.

CDR3 DNA: TGTGCCAGCAGTCTACAGAGTATCTATTCACCCCTCCACTTT. Translated, it gives CASSLQSIYSPLHF. The chain joins TRBV2 to TRBJ1-6; D call uncertain. This CDR3 is 14 amino acids long. V dropped 5 bases and J dropped 8 bases, with 13 bases sitting between them. Germline V lookup: CDR1 SNHLY, CDR2 FYNNEI.

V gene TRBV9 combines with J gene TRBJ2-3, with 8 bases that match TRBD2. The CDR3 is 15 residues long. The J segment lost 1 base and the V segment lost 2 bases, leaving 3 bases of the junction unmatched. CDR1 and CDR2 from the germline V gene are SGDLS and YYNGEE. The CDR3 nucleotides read TGTGCCAGCAGCGTGCGGGGGGACGGCACAGATACGCAGTATTTT. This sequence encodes CASSVRGDGTDTQYF.

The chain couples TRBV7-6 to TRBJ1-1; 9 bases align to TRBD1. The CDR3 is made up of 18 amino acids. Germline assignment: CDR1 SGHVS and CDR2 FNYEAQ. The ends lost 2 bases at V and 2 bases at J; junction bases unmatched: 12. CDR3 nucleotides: TGTGCCAGCAGCTTATCGCACCGGGACAGGGAAATTAACACTGAAGCTTTCTTT. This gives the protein CASSLSHRDREINTEAFF.

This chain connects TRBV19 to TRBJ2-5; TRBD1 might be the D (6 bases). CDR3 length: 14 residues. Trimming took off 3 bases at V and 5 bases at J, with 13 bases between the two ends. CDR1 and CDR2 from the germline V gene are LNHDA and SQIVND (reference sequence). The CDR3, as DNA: TGTGCCAGTAGTATCCGACAGGATTCGGAGACCCAGTACTTC. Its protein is CASSIRQDSETQYF.

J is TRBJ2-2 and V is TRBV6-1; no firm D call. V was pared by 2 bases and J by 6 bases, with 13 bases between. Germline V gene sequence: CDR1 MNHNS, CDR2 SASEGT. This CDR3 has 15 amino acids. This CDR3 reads CASSELTRQPGELFF. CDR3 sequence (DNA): TGTGCCAGCAGTGAATTGACACGCCAACCCGGGGAGCTGTTTTTT.

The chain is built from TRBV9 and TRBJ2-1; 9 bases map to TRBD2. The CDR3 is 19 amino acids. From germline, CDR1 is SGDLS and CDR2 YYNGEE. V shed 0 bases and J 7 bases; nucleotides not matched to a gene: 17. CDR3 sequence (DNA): TGTGCCAGCAGCGTAGCGATTAGCGGGAGTTCGTACGTCGGGAATGAGCAGTTCTTC. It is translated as CASSVAISGSSYVGNEQFF.

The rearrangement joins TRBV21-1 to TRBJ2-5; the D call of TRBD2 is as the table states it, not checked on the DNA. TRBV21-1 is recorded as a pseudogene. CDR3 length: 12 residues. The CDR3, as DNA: TGTGCCAGCAGCCCGCGAGTGGAGACCCAGTACTTC. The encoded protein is CASSPRVETQYF.

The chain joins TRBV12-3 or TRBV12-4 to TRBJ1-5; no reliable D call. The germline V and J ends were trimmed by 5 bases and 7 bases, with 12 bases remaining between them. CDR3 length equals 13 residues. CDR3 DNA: TGTGCCAGCAGTGTCAGGTCTGGGCAGCCCCAGCATTTT. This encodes CASSVRSGQPQHF.